The rows below give T cell receptor beta chains drawn from one sample of a study of vaccination and CD4 T cells after COVID-19. Their antigens are not known. TCRdb processed the PCR reads anew with MiXCR; each CDR3 protein has one entry. The data show more than 13,000 distinct CDR3 sequences, over 45% seen once. The material sequenced was CD4+ T cells from blood, cultured in vitro, taken before SARS-CoV-2 vaccination. Receptors were obtained from a human donor who had recovered from COVID-19. Each CDR3 is given with its conserved first and last residue. The order of the fields is J gene, D gene, V gene, CDR3 length, clone size, CDR3 DNA, CDR3 protein. The D gene is left open where the match is weak. The listing skips clone size in some rows; elsewhere it reads once, few, many or a size class.

TRBJ1-6 . TRBV12-3/TRBV12-4 14 . TGTGCCAGCAGTTTAGATAACGGGGGATCACCCCTCCACTTT CASSLDNGGSPLHF
TRBJ2-7 . TRBV19 14 . TGTGCCAGTGCGGGGCAGGGGAATGGCTACGAGCAGTACTTC CASAGQGNGYEQYF
TRBJ2-1 TRBD1 TRBV11-3 13 . TGTGCCAGCTTGGGGCAGGGGGACAATGAGCAGTTCTTC CASLGQGDNEQFF
TRBJ1-3 . TRBV7-2 15 . TGTGCCAGCAGCTTAGATAGGTCTTCTCACATGACCATATATTTT CASSLDRSSHMTIYF
TRBJ2-2 . TRBV6-5 12 . TGTGCCAGCAGTTACTCGGCCGGGGAGCTGTTTTTT CASSYSAGELFF
TRBJ1-1 . TRBV11-2 15 . TGTGCCAGCAGCTGGGCCCAGGGGCAGAACACTGAAGCTTTCTTT CASSWAQGQNTEAFF
TRBJ1-5 TRBD1 TRBV20-1 13 . TGCAGTGCTGGTGGACAGGAAAATCAGCCCCAGCATTTT CSAGGQENQPQHF
TRBJ1-5 TRBD1 TRBV28 15 . TGTGCCAGCAGTTTACCGACAGGGGGGTATCAGCCCCAGCATTTT CASSLPTGGYQPQHF
TRBJ1-1 TRBD1 TRBV6-1 15 . TGTGCCAGCAATAAGGGGGCTAGGCCGGGGACTGAAGCTTTCTTT CASNKGARPGTEAFF
TRBJ2-7 . TRBV6-1 11 . TGTGCCAGCACTCATTCCTACGAGCAGTACTTC CASTHSYEQYF
TRBJ1-4 . TRBV15 13 . TGTGCCACCCGCGCGCCCCCCATTGAAAAACTGTTTTTT CATRAPPIEKLFF
TRBJ1-5 TRBD1 TRBV10-1 18 few TGCGCCAGCAGTGAGTCTAATAGTTTAGGACAGGGGGATCAGCCCCAGCATTTT CASSESNSLGQGDQPQHF
TRBJ2-7 . TRBV2 12 few TGTGCCAGCAGTGCCGGGACTTACGAGCAGTACTTC CASSAGTYEQYF
TRBJ2-2 . TRBV7-3 15 . TGTGCCAGCAGCCAATATGGAGGGGACACCGGGGAGCTGTTTTTT CASSQYGGDTGELFF
TRBJ1-2 . TRBV2 14 . TGTGCCAGCAGTGTCTCAAACGGAGACTATGGCTACACCTTC CASSVSNGDYGYTF